The next 15 T cell receptor beta chains were all read from a single sample in a study of shared clonotypes between healthy human individuals. Profiling relied on immunoSEQ multiplex PCR, and the TCRdb table lists in-frame clones only, not all of them. The table records approximately 240,000 clones, 50% to 75% of them present only once. The sample was memory CD4+ T cells sorted from blood. Subset indicated: CD45RA-negative fraction. These receptors came from a young man in good health.

The gene calls are TRBV30 and TRBJ1-1; possible D gene TRBD1, 6 bases. Per the germline V gene, CDR1 is GTSNPN and CDR2 is SVGIG (reference sequence). The CDR3 is 14 amino acids. V was cut by 2 bases and J by 1 base, with 11 bases left in between. The CDR3 DNA follows: TGTGCCTGGAGTACACAGGGCTGGAACACTGAAGCTTTCTTT. It translates to CAWSTQGWNTEAFF.

V and J are TRBV28 and TRBJ2-3, with no clear D. V lost 3 bases and J 9 bases, leaving 13 bases between the germline ends. The CDR3 has 13 amino acids. CDR1 and CDR2 (germline): MDHEN, SYDVKM. The CDR3 region is CASSFSDVPTQYF. The CDR3 region has the DNA TGTGCCAGCAGTTTCTCGGACGTCCCGACGCAGTATTTT. The complete variable domain, with remaining parts taken from reference TRBV28 and TRBJ2-3, reads DVKVTQSSRYLVKRTGEKVFLECVQDMDHENMFWYRQDPGLGLRLIYFSYDVKMKEKGDIPEGYSVSREKKERFSLILESASTNQTSMYLCASSFSDVPTQYFGPGTRLTVL.

This sequence joins TRBV2 and TRBJ1-2; 9 bases are a match to TRBD1. The germline gives CDR1 SNHLY, CDR2 FYNNEI. The CDR3 is 14 residues long. J lost 7 bases, V lost 6 bases, and 9 bases had no gene match. This chain's CDR3 is CASRGRTGGVGYTF. The CDR3 DNA follows: TGTGCCAGCAGAGGGAGAACAGGGGGCGTTGGCTACACCTTC.

The V call is TRBV7-2, the J call TRBJ2-1; 7 bases agree with TRBD2. J was trimmed by 7 bases and V by 2 bases; bases with no gene match: 8. Looked up from germline, CDR1 is SGHTA and CDR2 is FQGNSA. The CDR3 has 15 amino acids. DNA of the CDR3: TGTGCCAGCAGCTTATACGGGGGGATAGGGAATGAGCAGTTCTTC. Its protein product is CASSLYGGIGNEQFF.

The chain couples TRBV4-3 to TRBJ2-2; D possibly corresponds to TRBD2 (5 bases). V lost 4 bases and J lost 5, with 14 bases in between. The germline CDR1 and CDR2 sequences are LGHNA and YSLEER. The CDR3 has 15 residues. The CDR3 here is CASSPHVGVTGELFF. CDR3 coding DNA: TGCGCCAGCAGCCCCCACGTCGGGGTGACCGGGGAGCTGTTTTTT.

The chain carries TRBV6-5 and TRBJ2-7; D uncertain. This CDR3 region has 13 residues. CDR1 MNHEY and CDR2 SVGAGI come from the germline V gene. V was pared by 2 bases and J by 6 bases, with 11 bases between. In DNA form, the CDR3 reads TGTGCCAGCAGTTACGGGGATCTAGGCGAGCAGTACTTC. This sequence encodes CASSYGDLGEQYF.

The J gene is TRBJ2-7, the V gene TRBV2, with a weak D call TRBD2 (6 bases). The CDR3 consists of 13 residues. V shed 5 bases and J shed 5 bases, with 13 bases lying between them. Germline values: CDR1 SNHLY, CDR2 FYNNEI. CDR3 sequence: CASSMMTRNEQYF. DNA for the CDR3: TGTGCCAGCAGTATGATGACTAGGAACGAGCAGTACTTC.

This clone was detected ten times or more. Germline and junction disagree at one end, which may indicate a read error. The rearrangement joins TRBV4-1 to TRBJ1-1; D gene uncertain. The CDR3 loop spans 11 amino acids. Germline loops: CDR1 MGHRA, CDR2 YSYEKL. The CDR3 DNA reads TGCGCCAGCAGCCAAGATCGGAGGTTTTGGTTT. Translating gives CASSQDRRFWF.

This clone was detected once. The same CDR3 is also encoded by other DNA sequences in this sample. This rearrangement joins TRBV2 to TRBJ2-3; D gene uncertain. The CDR3 length is 13 residues. V was shortened by 6 bases and J by 1 base, with 8 bases between the two germline ends. CDR1 is SNHLY, CDR2 FYNNEI, per germline. This CDR3 is CASSLAGTDTQYF. The DNA for the CDR3 is TGTGCCAGCAGCCTGGCTGGCACAGATACGCAGTATTTT.

This rearrangement joins TRBV7-2 to TRBJ2-1; 9 bases line up with TRBD1. This CDR3 is 16 amino acids long. The V gene end was trimmed by 5 bases and the J gene end by 0 bases; junction bases not matched to a gene: 5. CDR1 and CDR2 from the germline V gene are SGHTA and FQGNSA. The CDR3 sequence: CASSRDRVSSYNEQFF. The CDR3 coding sequence is TGTGCCAGCAGCAGGGACAGGGTGAGCTCCTACAATGAGCAGTTCTTC.

V usage is TRBV19 and J usage is TRBJ2-7, with TRBD2 matching 7 bases. The CDR3 consists of 14 residues. Losses at the gene ends were 5 bases for V and 3 bases for J; bases not matched to a gene: 7. Germline CDR1 LNHDA, CDR2 SQIVND (reference sequence). The DNA of the CDR3 is TGTGCCAGTAGTGGTACTAGCGAGAACTACGAGCAGTACTTC. Translation: CASSGTSENYEQYF.

This chain connects TRBV28 to TRBJ1-5; D gene ambiguous. Deletions cut 6 bases from V and 1 base from J, with 13 bases between. Germline V CDR1 and CDR2: MDHEN, SYDVKM. The CDR3 has 15 amino acids. This CDR3 reads CASSPLLGSNQPQHF. DNA of the CDR3: TGTGCCAGCAGCCCCCTTCTAGGAAGCAATCAGCCCCAGCATTTT.

This clone was counted ten times or more. This chain joins TRBV9 and TRBJ2-3; no reliable D call. This CDR3 has 14 amino acids. Germline CDR1 is SGDLS and CDR2 is YYNGEE. V was shortened by 4 bases and J by 2 bases, with 11 bases between the two germline ends. CDR3 DNA sequence: TGTGCCAGCAGCCCCCGATTCCTCACAGATACGCAGTATTTT. Amino acids: CASSPRFLTDTQYF.

The chain has TRBV18 and TRBJ1-4; tentatively, D is TRBD1 (5 bases). The CDR3 sequence is 14 residues long. CDR1 KGHSH and CDR2 LQKENI come from the germline V gene. V lost 3 bases, J lost 5 bases, and 10 bases lay in between. CDR3 coding DNA: TGTGCCAGCTCACCCCCCGGGGCCAATGAAAAACTGTTTTTT. Translation gives CASSPPGANEKLFF. The variable domain in full, with the rest retrieved from reference TRBV18 and TRBJ1-4, is NAGVMQNPRHLVRRRGQEARLRCSPMKGHSHVYWYRQLPEEGLKFMVYLQKENIIDESGMPKERFSAEFPKEGPSILRIQQVVRGDSAAYFCASSPPGANEKLFFGSGTQLSVL.

The chain recombines TRBV2 with TRBJ2-4; 8 nucleotides match TRBD1. The CDR3 spans 20 residues. From germline, CDR1 is SNHLY and CDR2 FYNNEI. Trimming at V came to 4 bases and at J to 0 bases, leaving 17 bases not matched to a gene. The CDR3 region has the DNA TGTGCCAGCAGTGGAAGGACGGGACAGGTGTCCCATCTAGCCAAAAACATTCAGTACTTC. It translates to CASSGRTGQVSHLAKNIQYF.